This TCR beta chain emerged from a study of cytomegalovirus exposure and HLA in healthy donors. Whole-study results and caveats: Prediction of most subjects' HLA-A and HLA-B alleles by TCR beta sequences was reportedly accurate. HLA restriction was apparent for most CMV-associated TCR beta chains in a later analysis.

The PCR used 60 Vbeta and 13 Jbeta primers. Profiling relied on immunoSEQ multiplex PCR, and the TCRdb table lists in-frame clones only, not all of them. The table records tens of thousands of clones, 55% to 65% of them present only once. The CDR3 consists of 15 residues. From germline, CDR1 is MNHEY and CDR2 SVGAGI. J gave up 9 bases and V 6 bases, and 10 bases lay outside the gene matches. With respect to this clone: The antigen is unknown.

The TCR sequence derives from a human donor in good health. The sample taken for sequencing was PBMCs. V usage is TRBV6-5 and J usage is TRBJ2-1; 11 bases agree with TRBD1. The CDR3 coding sequence is TGTGCCAGCAGCCCTCGGACAGGGGGCTATGGTGAGCAGTTCTTC. Translation gives CASSPRTGGYGEQFF.